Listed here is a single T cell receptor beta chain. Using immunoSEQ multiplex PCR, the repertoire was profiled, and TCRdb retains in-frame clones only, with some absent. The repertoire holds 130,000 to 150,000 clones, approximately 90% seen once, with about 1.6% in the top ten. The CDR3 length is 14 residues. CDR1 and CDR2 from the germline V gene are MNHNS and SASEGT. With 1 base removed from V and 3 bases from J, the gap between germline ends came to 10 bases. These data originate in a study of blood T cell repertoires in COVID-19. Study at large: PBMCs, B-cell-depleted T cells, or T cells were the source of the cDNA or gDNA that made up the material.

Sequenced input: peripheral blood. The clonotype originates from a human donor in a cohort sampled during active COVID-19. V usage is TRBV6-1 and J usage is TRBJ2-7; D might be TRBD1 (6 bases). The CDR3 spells CASSEDPRGYEQYF. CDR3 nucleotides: TGTGCCAGCAGTGAAGATCCCAGGGGCTACGAGCAGTACTTC.